This entry describes one TCR beta chain. The data derive from a study of blood T cell repertoires in COVID-19. At the level of the study: The samples span acute and convalescent COVID-19 from the United States, Italy and Spain. T cells, B-cell-depleted T cells, or PBMCs provided the cDNA or gDNA that served as material.

CDR1 is LNHDA and CDR2 is SQIVND in the germline V gene (reference sequence). Trimming left V 5 bases short and J 2 bases short, with 9 bases between. This CDR3 spans 13 amino acids. Original data processing: Amplification of reference gene primers was used by the study to estimate nucleated cell counts. Only in-frame clones appear in the TCRdb table, and some are missing; sequencing was by immunoSEQ multiplex PCR. V and J calls and clone size come straight from that table; D and trimming were deduced from the DNA. Altogether 310,000 or so clones are present, more than 70% being singletons, with the ten largest covering around 1.2%.

The sequenced sample was peripheral blood. This receptor was identified in a woman aged 45 to 65 with acute or convalescent COVID-19. The chain has TRBV19 and TRBJ1-2; D possibly corresponds to TRBD1 (5 bases). CDR3 residues: CASSVGLNYGYTF. Here the CDR3 DNA reads TGTGCCAGTAGTGTGGGACTAAACTATGGCTACACCTTC.